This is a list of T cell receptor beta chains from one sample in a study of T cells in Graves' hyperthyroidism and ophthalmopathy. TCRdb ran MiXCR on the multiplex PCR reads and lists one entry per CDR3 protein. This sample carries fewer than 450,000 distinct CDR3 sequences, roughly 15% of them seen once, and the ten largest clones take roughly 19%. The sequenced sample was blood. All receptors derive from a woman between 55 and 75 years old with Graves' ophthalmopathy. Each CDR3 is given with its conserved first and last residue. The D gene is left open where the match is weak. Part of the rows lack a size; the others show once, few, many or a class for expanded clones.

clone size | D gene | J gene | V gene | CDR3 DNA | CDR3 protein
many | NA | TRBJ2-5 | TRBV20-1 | TGCAGTGCTCGCCGGGACTTCGAGACCCAGTACTTC | CSARRDFETQYF
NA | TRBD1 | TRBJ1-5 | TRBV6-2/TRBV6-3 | TGTGCCAGCACCTTTAAGGGACAGGGTGGTCAGCCCCAGCATTTT | CASTFKGQGGQPQHF
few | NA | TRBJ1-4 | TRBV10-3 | TGTGCCATCAGTTCTACGGAAGGGGAAGGGAAACTGTTTTTT | CAISSTEGEGKLFF
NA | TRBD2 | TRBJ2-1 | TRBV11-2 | TGTGCCAGCAGCGCCAGGACTAGCGGGATCCACAATGAGCAGTTCTTC | CASSARTSGIHNEQFF
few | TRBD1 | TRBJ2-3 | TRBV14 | TGTGCCAGCAGCCAAGATTTGGGACAGGGTACAGATACGCAGTATTTT | CASSQDLGQGTDTQYF
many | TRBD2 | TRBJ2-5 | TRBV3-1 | TGTGCCAGCAGCCAAGCGGGACTAGCGGGAGAAGGGGCCCAGTACTTC | CASSQAGLAGEGAQYF
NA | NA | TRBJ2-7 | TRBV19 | TGTGCCAGCAGTATAGGGGTTCTCTCCTACGAGCAGTACTTC | CASSIGVLSYEQYF
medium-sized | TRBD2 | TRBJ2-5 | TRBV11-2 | TGTGCCAGCAGCGCGGGACTAGCGGGAGGTGGGACCCAGTACTTC | CASSAGLAGGGTQYF
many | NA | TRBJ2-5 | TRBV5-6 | TGTGCCAGCAGCTTGGATGGAGGTGGGGTGGAGACCCAGTACTTC | CASSLDGGGVETQYF
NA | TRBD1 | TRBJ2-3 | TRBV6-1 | TGTGCCAGCAGTGGAAGGACAGGGAGGATGGCAGATACGCAGTATTTT | CASSGRTGRMADTQYF
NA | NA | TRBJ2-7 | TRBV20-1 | TGCAGTGCTGAGCCGGGACAAGCCCCCGAACAGCAGTACTTC | CSAEPGQAPEQQYF
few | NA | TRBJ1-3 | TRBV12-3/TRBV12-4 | TGTGCCAGCAGTTTTAGGCAAAGAGGAAACACCATATATTTT | CASSFRQRGNTIYF
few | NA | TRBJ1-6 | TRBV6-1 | TGTGCCAGCAGACAAGCGCAGAGCTCCTATAATTCACCCCTCCACTTT | CASRQAQSSYNSPLHF
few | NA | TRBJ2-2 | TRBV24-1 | TGTGCCACCCGGGGGCCCGCGGGGACCGGGGAGCTGTTTTTT | CATRGPAGTGELFF
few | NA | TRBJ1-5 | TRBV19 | TGTGCCAGTAGTCGGCTCACGAGTGGCAATCAGCCCCAGCATTTT | CASSRLTSGNQPQHF
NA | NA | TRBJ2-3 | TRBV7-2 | TGTGCCAGCAGCCCCCAGGATGGCGCAAGCACAGATACGCAGTATTTT | CASSPQDGASTDTQYF
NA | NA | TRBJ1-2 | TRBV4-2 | TGTGCCAGCAGCCCGCAGGACGGGGGGGCAGCCCGGGATGGCTACACCTTC | CASSPQDGGAARDGYTF
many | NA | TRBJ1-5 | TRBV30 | TGTGCCTGGGGCACAGGGAGGAATCAGCCCCAGCATTTT | CAWGTGRNQPQHF
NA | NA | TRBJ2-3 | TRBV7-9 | TGTGCCAGCAGCTTAGGACGGATGGACACAGATACGCAGTATTTT | CASSLGRMDTDTQYF
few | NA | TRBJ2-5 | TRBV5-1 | TGCGCCAGCAGCTTGGAGGGGGAGACCCAGTACTTC | CASSLEGETQYF